This T cell receptor beta chain was sequenced in a study of cytomegalovirus exposure and HLA in healthy donors. PCR amplification relied on 60 Vbeta primers (plus 13 Jbeta primers). Sequencing used immunoSEQ multiplex PCR; TCRdb keeps in-frame clones, though not all of them. The sample records some 120,000 clones, approximately 80% being singletons. Regarding the study as a whole: Per published accounts, TCR beta sequences correctly predicted the HLA-A and HLA-B alleles of most subjects.

Germline-derived CDR1 and CDR2 are SGHNT and YYREEE (reference sequence). CDR3 length: 17 residues. The V gene end was trimmed by 4 bases and the J gene end by 5 bases; junction bases not matched to a gene: 14. On this clone: As yet, its antigen is unknown.

The origin of this receptor is a human donor in good health. V and J are TRBV5-4 and TRBJ1-2; TRBD1 agrees at 10 bases. The sample consisted of PBMCs. The CDR3 is CASSTVGGTGDVYGYTF. The DNA for the CDR3 is TGTGCCAGCAGCACGGTGGGGGGGACAGGGGATGTATATGGCTACACCTTC.